The rows below give T cell receptor beta chains drawn from one sample of a study of OX40 agonist ivuxolimab in advanced cancers. TCRdb keeps only in-frame clones here, not all; method: immunoSEQ multiplex PCR. The repertoire holds around 68,000 clones, 70% to 90% seen once, with 15% to 20% in the top ten. The specimen was CD4+ or CD8+ T cells sorted from blood, collected in a trial of the OX40 agonist ivuxolimab. The receptors were gathered from an adult with an advanced solid tumor such as melanoma, head and neck, liver or kidney cancer. Both conserved end residues are part of each CDR3. Fields, in order: CDR3 protein, CDR3 DNA, V gene, J gene, clone size, D gene. D genes are given only for firm matches. Clone size is shown for a subset of rows, as once, few, many or a class of expanded clone.

cdr3_aa: CASSTTGGKGETQYF; cdr3_nt: TGTGCCAGCAGCACAACGGGCGGAAAGGGGGAGACCCAGTACTTC; v_call: TRBV7-9; j_call: TRBJ2-5; clone_size: -; d_call: -
cdr3_aa: CASRGGSSTGELFF; cdr3_nt: TGTGCCAGCAGGGGGGGCTCCAGTACCGGGGAGCTGTTTTTT; v_call: TRBV6-5; j_call: TRBJ2-2; clone_size: -; d_call: -
cdr3_aa: CASSVANSLGPNEQFF; cdr3_nt: TGTGCCAGCAGCGTAGCGAATAGTTTGGGCCCCAATGAGCAGTTCTTC; v_call: TRBV9; j_call: TRBJ2-1; clone_size: -; d_call: -
cdr3_aa: CSVVQGGYGYTF; cdr3_nt: TGCAGCGTCGTCCAGGGGGGCTATGGCTACACCTTC; v_call: TRBV29-1; j_call: TRBJ1-2; clone_size: -; d_call: TRBD1
cdr3_aa: CASSSIKNTEAFF; cdr3_nt: TGTGCCAGCAGCTCCATCAAGAACACTGAAGCTTTCTTT; v_call: TRBV7-6; j_call: TRBJ1-1; clone_size: -; d_call: -
cdr3_aa: CASKNGGGVYEQYF; cdr3_nt: TGTGCCAGCAAGAATGGGGGAGGAGTGTACGAGCAGTACTTC; v_call: TRBV2; j_call: TRBJ2-7; clone_size: -; d_call: -
cdr3_aa: CASSSVWETQYF; cdr3_nt: TGTGCCAGCAGCTCGGTTTGGGAGACCCAGTACTTC; v_call: TRBV5-6; j_call: TRBJ2-5; clone_size: -; d_call: -
cdr3_aa: CASSYPGPTGTYGYTF; cdr3_nt: TGTGCCAGCAGTTACCCCGGACCGACAGGGACCTATGGCTACACCTTC; v_call: TRBV6-5; j_call: TRBJ1-2; clone_size: -; d_call: TRBD1
cdr3_aa: CASSARFEGRGEKLFF; cdr3_nt: TGTGCCAGCAGCGCCAGGTTTGAGGGGCGCGGTGAAAAACTGTTTTTT; v_call: TRBV9; j_call: TRBJ1-4; clone_size: -; d_call: -
cdr3_aa: CASSIGQGNYGYTF; cdr3_nt: TGTGCCAGTAGTATCGGGCAGGGGAACTATGGCTACACCTTC; v_call: TRBV19; j_call: TRBJ1-2; clone_size: -; d_call: -
cdr3_aa: CSVEITGKTYEQYF; cdr3_nt: TGCAGCGTTGAAATAACGGGAAAAACCTACGAGCAGTACTTC; v_call: TRBV29-1; j_call: TRBJ2-7; clone_size: few; d_call: -
cdr3_aa: CASSTTGYNAPQHF; cdr3_nt: TGCGCCAGCAGCACCACAGGGTATAACGCGCCCCAGCATTTT; v_call: TRBV10-2; j_call: TRBJ1-5; clone_size: -; d_call: -
cdr3_aa: CASRRGQANTEAFF; cdr3_nt: TGTGCCAGCAGGAGAGGGCAGGCCAACACTGAAGCTTTCTTT; v_call: TRBV2; j_call: TRBJ1-1; clone_size: -; d_call: -
cdr3_aa: CASSSLRLAGTSSYEQYF; cdr3_nt: TGTGCCAGCAGTTCCCTCAGACTAGCGGGAACAAGCTCCTACGAGCAGTACTTC; v_call: TRBV27; j_call: TRBJ2-7; clone_size: -; d_call: TRBD2
cdr3_aa: CASSGGLGGIYNEQFF; cdr3_nt: TGTGCCAGCAGCGGTGGTTTGGGTGGAATCTACAATGAGCAGTTCTTC; v_call: TRBV9; j_call: TRBJ2-1; clone_size: -; d_call: -
cdr3_aa: CASSLEAVDNEQFF; cdr3_nt: TGTGCCAGCAGCTTAGAAGCGGTGGACAATGAGCAGTTCTTC; v_call: TRBV5-6; j_call: TRBJ2-1; clone_size: few; d_call: -
cdr3_aa: CASSFFTGRDKNIQYF; cdr3_nt: TGTGCCAGCAGCTTTTTCACAGGGAGGGACAAAAACATTCAGTACTTC; v_call: TRBV7-2; j_call: TRBJ2-4; clone_size: -; d_call: -
cdr3_aa: CATSRDRGNQPQHF; cdr3_nt: TGTGCCACCAGCAGAGATAGGGGCAATCAGCCCCAGCATTTT; v_call: TRBV15; j_call: TRBJ1-5; clone_size: -; d_call: -
cdr3_aa: CASSENRQETQYF; cdr3_nt: TGTGCCAGCAGTGAGAACCGCCAAGAGACCCAGTACTTC; v_call: TRBV2; j_call: TRBJ2-5; clone_size: -; d_call: -
cdr3_aa: CASSPTAGGGQYQETQYF; cdr3_nt: TGTGCCAGCTCACCGACAGCGGGAGGCGGACAGTACCAAGAGACCCAGTACTTC; v_call: TRBV18; j_call: TRBJ2-5; clone_size: -; d_call: TRBD2
cdr3_aa: CASSLDPVTGYTF; cdr3_nt: TGTGCCAGCAGCTTGGACCCTGTCACGGGCTACACCTTC; v_call: TRBV5-6; j_call: TRBJ1-2; clone_size: -; d_call: -
cdr3_aa: CASSPLGGPTDTQYF; cdr3_nt: TGTGCCAGCAGCCCCTTGGGCGGGCCCACAGATACGCAGTATTTT; v_call: TRBV7-2; j_call: TRBJ2-3; clone_size: -; d_call: -
cdr3_aa: CASSILAGVRNEQFF; cdr3_nt: TGTGCCAGTAGTATACTAGCGGGAGTTCGGAATGAGCAGTTCTTC; v_call: TRBV19; j_call: TRBJ2-1; clone_size: -; d_call: TRBD2
cdr3_aa: CASKLGQQETQYF; cdr3_nt: TGCGCCAGCAAATTGGGACAGCAAGAGACCCAGTACTTC; v_call: TRBV5-1; j_call: TRBJ2-5; clone_size: -; d_call: TRBD1
cdr3_aa: CASRGQGAYTGELFF; cdr3_nt: TGTGCCAGCAGGGGACAGGGGGCTTACACCGGGGAGCTGTTTTTT; v_call: TRBV2; j_call: TRBJ2-2; clone_size: -; d_call: TRBD1
cdr3_aa: CASRPDLQGATEAFF; cdr3_nt: TGTGCCAGCAGACCAGACCTTCAGGGGGCTACTGAAGCTTTCTTT; v_call: TRBV5-4; j_call: TRBJ1-1; clone_size: -; d_call: TRBD1
cdr3_aa: CASRTQIATNEKLFF; cdr3_nt: TGTGCCAGCCGCACCCAAATTGCAACTAATGAAAAACTGTTTTTT; v_call: TRBV6-1; j_call: TRBJ1-4; clone_size: -; d_call: -
cdr3_aa: CASSEGGWGYTF; cdr3_nt: TGTGCCAGCAGTGAAGGGGGTTGGGGCTACACCTTC; v_call: TRBV2; j_call: TRBJ1-2; clone_size: once; d_call: -
cdr3_aa: CASSVAGRVADTQYF; cdr3_nt: TGTGCCAGCAGCGTAGCCGGGCGAGTTGCAGATACGCAGTATTTT; v_call: TRBV9; j_call: TRBJ2-3; clone_size: few; d_call: -
cdr3_aa: CASSEFSGVGETQYF; cdr3_nt: TGTGCCAGCAGTGAATTTAGCGGGGTGGGAGAGACCCAGTACTTC; v_call: TRBV2; j_call: TRBJ2-5; clone_size: few; d_call: TRBD2
cdr3_aa: CASSLEGLAGSYEQYF; cdr3_nt: TGCGCCAGCAGCTTGGAGGGACTAGCGGGGTCCTACGAGCAGTACTTC; v_call: TRBV5-1; j_call: TRBJ2-7; clone_size: -; d_call: TRBD2
cdr3_aa: CASSESWPGQTNSPLHF; cdr3_nt: TGCGCCAGCAGTGAGTCGTGGCCGGGACAGACTAATTCACCCCTCCACTTT; v_call: TRBV10-2; j_call: TRBJ1-6; clone_size: -; d_call: TRBD1
cdr3_aa: CASSFVQLLMNTEAFF; cdr3_nt: TGTGCCAGCAGTTTTGTACAGCTACTCATGAACACTGAAGCTTTCTTT; v_call: TRBV28; j_call: TRBJ1-1; clone_size: -; d_call: -
cdr3_aa: CAAKGSSNYGYTF; cdr3_nt: TGTGCCGCAAAGGGGAGCTCCAACTATGGCTACACCTTC; v_call: TRBV6-5; j_call: TRBJ1-2; clone_size: -; d_call: -
cdr3_aa: CASSPESYGYTF; cdr3_nt: TGTGCCAGCTCACCGGAGTCCTATGGCTACACCTTC; v_call: TRBV18; j_call: TRBJ1-2; clone_size: few; d_call: -
cdr3_aa: CASSSPRTGGIDEQYF; cdr3_nt: TGTGCCAGCAGTTCACCAAGGACAGGGGGCATCGACGAGCAGTACTTC; v_call: TRBV28; j_call: TRBJ2-7; clone_size: -; d_call: TRBD1
cdr3_aa: CASSLGQVAGVVVRNEQFF; cdr3_nt: TGCGCCAGCAGCTTGGGACAGGTAGCGGGAGTGGTAGTGCGGAATGAGCAGTTCTTC; v_call: TRBV5-1; j_call: TRBJ2-1; clone_size: -; d_call: TRBD2
cdr3_aa: CASSAGTGGNQPQHF; cdr3_nt: TGTGCCAGCAGCGCCGGGACAGGGGGCAATCAGCCCCAGCATTTT; v_call: TRBV11-2; j_call: TRBJ1-5; clone_size: -; d_call: TRBD1
cdr3_aa: CASTFGQGVDSNQPQHF; cdr3_nt: TGTGCCAGCACCTTCGGACAGGGGGTAGATAGCAATCAGCCCCAGCATTTT; v_call: TRBV7-9; j_call: TRBJ1-5; clone_size: -; d_call: TRBD1
cdr3_aa: CASRILNQPQHF; cdr3_nt: TGTGCCAGCAGGATCCTAAATCAGCCCCAGCATTTT; v_call: TRBV28; j_call: TRBJ1-5; clone_size: -; d_call: -
cdr3_aa: CASSASGLLAEAFF; cdr3_nt: TGTGCCAGCAGTGCCTCAGGGCTGCTGGCTGAAGCTTTCTTT; v_call: TRBV6-5; j_call: TRBJ1-1; clone_size: few; d_call: -
cdr3_aa: CASSSLSHNEQFF; cdr3_nt: TGTGCCAGCAGTTCGTTAAGCCACAATGAGCAGTTCTTC; v_call: TRBV6-5; j_call: TRBJ2-1; clone_size: -; d_call: -
cdr3_aa: CASSRGDLGDEQFF; cdr3_nt: TGTGCCAGCTCCCGTGGGGACCTCGGCGATGAGCAGTTCTTC; v_call: TRBV6-1; j_call: TRBJ2-1; clone_size: -; d_call: -
cdr3_aa: CASSLPRVSSYNEQFF; cdr3_nt: TGTGCCAGTAGCCTGCCTCGGGTGAGCTCCTACAATGAGCAGTTCTTC; v_call: TRBV19; j_call: TRBJ2-1; clone_size: -; d_call: -
cdr3_aa: CAIRAGTNNEQFF; cdr3_nt: TGTGCCATCAGAGCCGGGACTAATAATGAGCAGTTCTTC; v_call: TRBV28; j_call: TRBJ2-1; clone_size: -; d_call: TRBD2
cdr3_aa: CASIGTSGRSETQYF; cdr3_nt: TGTGCCAGCATAGGGACTAGCGGGAGGTCTGAGACCCAGTACTTC; v_call: TRBV6-1; j_call: TRBJ2-5; clone_size: -; d_call: TRBD2
cdr3_aa: CASSTTEFNEKLFF; cdr3_nt: TGTGCCAGCAGCACGACCGAGTTTAATGAAAAACTGTTTTTT; v_call: TRBV21-1; j_call: TRBJ1-4; clone_size: -; d_call: -
cdr3_aa: CASSMNRYEQYF; cdr3_nt: TGTGCCAGTAGTATGAATCGATACGAGCAGTACTTC; v_call: TRBV19; j_call: TRBJ2-7; clone_size: -; d_call: -
cdr3_aa: CASSPGTGGKAFF; cdr3_nt: TGTGCCAGCAGCCCTGGGACAGGCGGGAAAGCTTTCTTT; v_call: TRBV6-5; j_call: TRBJ1-1; clone_size: -; d_call: TRBD1
cdr3_aa: CASSFHRGSGNTIYF; cdr3_nt: TGTGCCAGCAGCTTCCACAGGGGTTCAGGAAACACCATATATTTT; v_call: TRBV5-8; j_call: TRBJ1-3; clone_size: -; d_call: TRBD1
cdr3_aa: CASSFPSTDTQYF; cdr3_nt: TGCGCCAGCAGCTTTCCCAGCACAGATACGCAGTATTTT; v_call: TRBV5-1; j_call: TRBJ2-3; clone_size: -; d_call: -
cdr3_aa: CASSPTGQPNTEAFF; cdr3_nt: TGTGCCAGCAGCCCCACGGGACAACCGAACACTGAAGCTTTCTTT; v_call: TRBV6-5; j_call: TRBJ1-1; clone_size: once; d_call: -
cdr3_aa: CASSPLTGGVTEAFF; cdr3_nt: TGTGCCAGCAGCCCGTTGACAGGGGGGGTCACTGAAGCTTTCTTT; v_call: TRBV9; j_call: TRBJ1-1; clone_size: -; d_call: TRBD1